Below are 3 T cell receptor beta chains sequenced from a single sample in a study of cytomegalovirus exposure and HLA in healthy donors. Both 60 Vbeta primers and 13 Jbeta primers went into the PCR. Only in-frame clones appear in the TCRdb table, and some are missing; sequencing was by immunoSEQ multiplex PCR. The table records over 250,000 clones, around 66% of them present only once. The specimen sequenced was PBMCs. The receptors come from a female donor in good health and CMV-seronegative.

This chain joins TRBV4-1 and TRBJ2-5; maybe TRBD2 (6 bases). The better agreement between TRBJ2-7 and the DNA end casts doubt on the J call. The CDR3 runs 16 residues. Germline CDR1 and CDR2: MGHRA and YSYEKL. CDR3 protein: CASSQGFGRSSYEQYF. CDR3 DNA sequence: TGCGCCAGCAGCCAAGGCTTCGGGAGAAGCTCCTACGAGCAGTACTTC.

V and J are TRBV19 and TRBJ2-5; D may be TRBD2 (6 bases). Near its end, the DNA agrees better with TRBJ2-7, so the J call may be wrong. The germline V gene encodes CDR1 LNHDA and CDR2 SQIVND (reference sequence). This CDR3 spans 14 amino acids. The CDR3 nucleotides read TGTGCCAGTAGTATAGTCCTTCGGGGAGGCGAGCAGTACTTC. Encoded protein: CASSIVLRGGEQYF.

This clone occurred a few times. V gene TRBV9 combines with J gene TRBJ1-3; TRBD1 matches 11 bases. The CDR3 extends over 16 amino acids. Trimming removed 3 bases from V and 8 bases from J; junction bases left unmatched: 10. Germline-derived CDR1 and CDR2 are SGDLS and YYNGEE. The CDR3: CASSGYGTGGEDTIYF. CDR3 DNA sequence: TGTGCCAGCAGCGGTTATGGGACAGGGGGTGAGGACACCATATATTTT. Filled out from reference TRBV9 and TRBJ1-3, the complete variable domain reads DSGVTQTPKHLITATGQRVTLRCSPRSGDLSVYWYQQSLDQGLQFLIQYYNGEERAKGNILERFSAQQFPDLHSELNLSSLELGDSALYFCASSGYGTGGEDTIYFGEGSWLTVV.